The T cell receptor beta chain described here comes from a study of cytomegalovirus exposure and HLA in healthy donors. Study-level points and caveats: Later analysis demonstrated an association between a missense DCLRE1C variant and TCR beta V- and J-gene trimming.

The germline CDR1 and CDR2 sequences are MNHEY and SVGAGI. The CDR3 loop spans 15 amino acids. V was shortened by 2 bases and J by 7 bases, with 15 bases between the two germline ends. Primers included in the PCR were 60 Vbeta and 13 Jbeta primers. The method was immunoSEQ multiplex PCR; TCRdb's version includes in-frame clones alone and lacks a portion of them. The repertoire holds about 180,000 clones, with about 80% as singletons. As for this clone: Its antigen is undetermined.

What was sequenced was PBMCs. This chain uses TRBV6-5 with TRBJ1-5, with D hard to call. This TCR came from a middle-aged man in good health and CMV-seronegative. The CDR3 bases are TGTGCCAGCAGTTACGCCGGACTCAGCGGACAGCCCCAGCATTTT. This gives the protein CASSYAGLSGQPQHF.